The source of this T cell receptor beta chain is a study of neoadjuvant anti-PD-1 for oral cavity cancer. Whole-study context: Most patients had three to four biweekly doses of 3 mg/kg nivolumab before resection.

Clones were sequenced by immunoSEQ multiplex PCR, and TCRdb holds only the in-frame ones, with some missing. The sample lists 40,000 to 50,000 clones, about 76% occurring once. The time point was: after neoadjuvant nivolumab, at surgical resection. V lost 10 bases and J 4 bases, leaving 14 bases between the germline ends. Per the germline V gene, CDR1 is SNHLY and CDR2 is FYNNEI. This CDR3 has 13 residues. The chain joins TRBV2 to TRBJ1-5; D gene uncertain. The source of this sequence is a person aged 35-79 years with oral cavity squamous cell carcinoma. The sample consisted of PBMCs, taken after nivolumab (anti-PD-1) treatment. DNA of the CDR3: TGTGCCACCTCCCGGACGGGTAATCAGCCCCAGCATTTT. This encodes CATSRTGNQPQHF. Full variable domain (missing parts from reference TRBV2 and TRBJ1-5): EPEVTQTPSHQVTQMGQEVILRCVPISNHLYFYWYRQILGQKVEFLVSFYNNEISEKSEIFDDQFSVERPDGSNFTLKIRSTKLEDSAMYFCATSRTGNQPQHFGDGTRLSIL.